The clone carrying this T cell receptor (beta chain) appeared many times. Its antigen remains unidentified. CDR3 size: 17 residues. Trimming removed 5 bases from V and 6 bases from J, with 23 bases in between. CDR1 is MDHEN, CDR2 SYDVKM, per germline. Primed by a sample-barcoded 5' primer and a J-beta primer mix, a second PCR proceeded for roughly 7 to 11 cycles. TCRdb re-derived calls from the 5' RACE reads in MiXCR, one entry per CDR3 protein. The table has 750,000 to 850,000 distinct CDR3 sequences, 20% to 25% seen once. The sample originates from a study of blood T cells in healthy people across ages. Overall study findings and caveats: Across the age range, TCR beta diversity per million T cells fell in a roughly linear way.

The same sample was also studied in work on T cells of mothers and their children. That source notes: cDNA was made from all extracted RNA, approximately 1.5 ug per 15 ul. Slightly higher, non-significant overlap characterized related mother-child pairs relative to unrelated pairs.

This receptor was identified in a boy between 10 and 17 years old in good health. This chain connects TRBV28 to TRBJ1-5; tentatively, D is TRBD1 (5 bases). Sequencing input: blood. CDR3 nucleotides: TGTGCCAGCAGTCAAAGAGGGAGTCGGGACCTATCTCAGCCCCAGCATTTT. It yields the protein CASSQRGSRDLSQPQHF.